This TCR beta chain was sequenced in a study of blood T cell repertoires in COVID-19. Of note for this clone: The identical CDR3 is also encoded by other nucleotide sequences in the sample.

Germline V CDR1 and CDR2: LNHDA, SQIVND (reference sequence). CDR3 size: 13 residues. Trimming removed 2 bases at V and 1 base at J, with 5 bases between. TCRdb keeps only in-frame clones here, not all; method: immunoSEQ multiplex PCR. The data hold a few hundred thousand clones, with 85% observed a single time. The chain links TRBV19 to TRBJ1-1; no clear D. Sample: PBMCs or T cells enriched from blood (not recorded which). This sequence originates from a woman in her forties or fifties who had been exposed to COVID-19. The CDR3 bases are TGTGCCAGTAGTATATCAGGGAACACTGAAGCTTTCTTT. Residues: CASSISGNTEAFF.